This paragraph reports one T cell receptor beta chain. The source of the sample is a study of T cell changes during pregnancy in multiple sclerosis. The data were produced by immunoSEQ multiplex PCR, yet TCRdb's version contains in-frame clones alone and is incomplete. Seen here are around 30,000 clones, nearly 90% observed once, and the top ten hold under 0.75%. The CDR3 sequence is 18 residues long. The chain uses TRBV21-1 and TRBJ2-5; the DNA was not used to check the table's D call, TRBD1. TRBV21-1 is a pseudogene segment. This clonotype was sampled from a female donor in good health, enrolled as a control in a pregnancy study. The specimen was CD4+ T cells from peripheral blood mononuclear cells, collected in the third trimester of pregnancy. This chain's CDR3 is CASSRKADRGRVGETQYF. The CDR3 DNA is TGTGCCAGCAGCAGAAAGGCCGACAGGGGTCGGGTCGGAGAGACCCAGTACTTC.